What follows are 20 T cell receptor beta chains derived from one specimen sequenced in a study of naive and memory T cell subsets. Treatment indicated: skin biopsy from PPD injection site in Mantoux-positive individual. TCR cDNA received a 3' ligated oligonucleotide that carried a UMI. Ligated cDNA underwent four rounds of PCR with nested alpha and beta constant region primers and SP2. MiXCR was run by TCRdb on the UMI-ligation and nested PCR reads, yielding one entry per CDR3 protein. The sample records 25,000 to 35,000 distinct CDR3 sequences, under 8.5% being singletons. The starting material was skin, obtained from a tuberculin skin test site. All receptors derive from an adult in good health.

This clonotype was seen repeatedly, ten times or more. The CDR3 is CASSLNLGGAGANVLTF. The CDR3 DNA sequence: TGTGCCAGCAGCTTGAACCTCGGGGGCGCTGGGGCCAACGTCCTGACTTTC. The V gene is TRBV7-2, the J gene TRBJ2-6; D assignment may be TRBD1 or TRBD2 (6 bases each). Trimming pared 3 bases from V and 2 bases from J, leaving 14 bases between. Germline V gene lookup returns CDR1 SGHTA and CDR2 FQGNSA. This CDR3 has 17 residues.

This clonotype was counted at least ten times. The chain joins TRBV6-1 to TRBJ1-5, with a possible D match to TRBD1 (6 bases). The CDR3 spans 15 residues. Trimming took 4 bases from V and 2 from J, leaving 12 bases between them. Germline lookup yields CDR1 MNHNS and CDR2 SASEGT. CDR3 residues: CASSVRQDRNQPQHF. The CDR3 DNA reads TGTGCCAGCAGTGTAAGACAGGACCGCAATCAGCCCCAGCATTTT.

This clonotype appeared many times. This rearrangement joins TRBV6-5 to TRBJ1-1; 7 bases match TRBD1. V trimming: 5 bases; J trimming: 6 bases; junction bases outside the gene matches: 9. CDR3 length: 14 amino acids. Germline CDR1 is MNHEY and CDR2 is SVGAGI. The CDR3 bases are TGTGCCAGCAGTGCACATCCAGGGGGGGCTGAAGCTTTCTTT. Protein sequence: CASSAHPGGAEAFF.

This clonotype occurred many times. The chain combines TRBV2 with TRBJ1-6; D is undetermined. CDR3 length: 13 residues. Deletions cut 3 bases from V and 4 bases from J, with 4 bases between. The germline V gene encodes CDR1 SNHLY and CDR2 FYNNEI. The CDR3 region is CASSEAYNSPLHF. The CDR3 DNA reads TGTGCCAGCAGTGAGGCTTATAATTCACCCCTCCACTTT.

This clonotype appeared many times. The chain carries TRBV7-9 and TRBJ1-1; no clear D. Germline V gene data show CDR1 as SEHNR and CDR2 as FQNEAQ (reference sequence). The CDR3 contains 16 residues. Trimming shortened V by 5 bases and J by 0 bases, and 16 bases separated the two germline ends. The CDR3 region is CASSPRGMELNTEAFF. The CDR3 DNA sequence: TGTGCCAGCAGCCCCCGGGGTATGGAGCTGAACACTGAAGCTTTCTTT.

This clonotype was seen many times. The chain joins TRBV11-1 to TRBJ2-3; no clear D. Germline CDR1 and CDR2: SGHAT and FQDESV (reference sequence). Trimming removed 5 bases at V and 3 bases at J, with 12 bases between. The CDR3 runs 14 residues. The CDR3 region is CASSPPLSTDTQYF. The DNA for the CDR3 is TGTGCCAGCAGCCCACCACTATCTACAGATACGCAGTATTTT.

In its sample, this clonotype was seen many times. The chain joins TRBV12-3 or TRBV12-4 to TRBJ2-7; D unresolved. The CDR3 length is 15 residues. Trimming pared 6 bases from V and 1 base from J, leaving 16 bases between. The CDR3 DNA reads TGTGCCAGCAGCCAAGGGCAGCTCCCTTCCTACGAGCAGTACTTC. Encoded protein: CASSQGQLPSYEQYF.

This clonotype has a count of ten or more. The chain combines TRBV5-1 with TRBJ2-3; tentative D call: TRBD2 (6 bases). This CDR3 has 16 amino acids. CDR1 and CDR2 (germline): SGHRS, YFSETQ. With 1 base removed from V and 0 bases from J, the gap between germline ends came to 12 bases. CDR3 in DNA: TGCGCCAGCAGCTTGTCCCCGGGACTCAGCACAGATACGCAGTATTTT. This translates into CASSLSPGLSTDTQYF.

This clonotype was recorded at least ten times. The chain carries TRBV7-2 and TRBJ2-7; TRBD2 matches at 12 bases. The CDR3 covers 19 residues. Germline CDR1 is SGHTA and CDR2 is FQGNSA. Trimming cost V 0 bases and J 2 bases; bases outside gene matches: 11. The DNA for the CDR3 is TGTGCCAGCAGCTTAGCCAGACCCAGGACTAGCGGGGTCGCCTACGAGCAGTACTTC. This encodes CASSLARPRTSGVAYEQYF.

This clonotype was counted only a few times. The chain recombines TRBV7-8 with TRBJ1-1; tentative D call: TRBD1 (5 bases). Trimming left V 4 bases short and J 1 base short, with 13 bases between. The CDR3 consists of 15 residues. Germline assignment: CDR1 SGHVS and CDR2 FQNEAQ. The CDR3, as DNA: TGTGCCAGCAGCTCGCAAGGGGTCGCGAACACTGAAGCTTTCTTT. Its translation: CASSSQGVANTEAFF.

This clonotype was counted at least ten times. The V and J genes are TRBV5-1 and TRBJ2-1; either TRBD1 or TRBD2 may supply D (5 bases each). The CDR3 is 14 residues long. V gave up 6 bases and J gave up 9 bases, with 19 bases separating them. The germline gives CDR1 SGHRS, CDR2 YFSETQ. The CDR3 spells CASNPVVGAGEQFF. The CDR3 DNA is TGCGCCAGCAACCCCGTAGTTGGGGCGGGTGAGCAGTTCTTC.

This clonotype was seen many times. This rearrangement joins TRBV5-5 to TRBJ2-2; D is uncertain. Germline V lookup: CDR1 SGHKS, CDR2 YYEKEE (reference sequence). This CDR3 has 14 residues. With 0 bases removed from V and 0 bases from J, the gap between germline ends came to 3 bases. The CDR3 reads CASSLGANTGELFF. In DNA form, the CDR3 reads TGTGCCAGCAGCTTGGGGGCGAACACCGGGGAGCTGTTTTTT.

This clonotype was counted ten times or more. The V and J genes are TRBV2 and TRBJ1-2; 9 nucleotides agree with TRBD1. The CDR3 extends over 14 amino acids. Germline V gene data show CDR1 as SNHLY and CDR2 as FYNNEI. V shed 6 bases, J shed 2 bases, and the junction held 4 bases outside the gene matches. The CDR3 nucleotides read TGTGCCAGCAGACGTACAGGGGGCAACTATGGCTACACCTTC. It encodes CASRRTGGNYGYTF.

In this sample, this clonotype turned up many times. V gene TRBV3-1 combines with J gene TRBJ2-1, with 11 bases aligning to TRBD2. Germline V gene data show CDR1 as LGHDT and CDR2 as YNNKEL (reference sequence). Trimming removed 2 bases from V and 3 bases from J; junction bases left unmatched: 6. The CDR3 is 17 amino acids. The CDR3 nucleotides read TGTGCCAGCAGCCAACTCAAACTAGCGGGGGTCTACAATGAGCAGTTCTTC. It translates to CASSQLKLAGVYNEQFF.

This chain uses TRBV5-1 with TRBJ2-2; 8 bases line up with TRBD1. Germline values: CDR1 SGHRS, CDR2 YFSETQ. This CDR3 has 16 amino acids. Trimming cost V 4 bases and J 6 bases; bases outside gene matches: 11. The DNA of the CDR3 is TGCGCCAGCAGCCCCCCTGTGACAGGGGCCCCCGGGGAGCTGTTTTTT. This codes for CASSPPVTGAPGELFF.

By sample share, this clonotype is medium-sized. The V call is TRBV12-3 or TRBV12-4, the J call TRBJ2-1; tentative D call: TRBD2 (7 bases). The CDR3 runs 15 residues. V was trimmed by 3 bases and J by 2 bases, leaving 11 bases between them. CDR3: CASSFEGGAYNEQFF. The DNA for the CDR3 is TGTGCCAGCAGTTTCGAGGGGGGGGCCTACAATGAGCAGTTCTTC.

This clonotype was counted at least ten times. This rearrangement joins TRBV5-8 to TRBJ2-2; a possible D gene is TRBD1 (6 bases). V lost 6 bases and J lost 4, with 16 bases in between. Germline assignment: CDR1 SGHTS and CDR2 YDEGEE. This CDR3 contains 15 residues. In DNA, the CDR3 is TGTGCCAGCACCATTTCTCTGGGGGCCACCGGGGAGCTGTTTTTT. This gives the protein CASTISLGATGELFF.

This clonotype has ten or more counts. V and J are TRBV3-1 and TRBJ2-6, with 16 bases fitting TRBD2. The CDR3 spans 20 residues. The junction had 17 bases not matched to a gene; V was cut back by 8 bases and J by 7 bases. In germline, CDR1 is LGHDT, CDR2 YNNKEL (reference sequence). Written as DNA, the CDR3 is TGTGCCAGCCGGGTGGGGACACCGGGACTAGCGGGGGGGGACGCCAACGTCCTGACTTTC. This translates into CASRVGTPGLAGGDANVLTF.

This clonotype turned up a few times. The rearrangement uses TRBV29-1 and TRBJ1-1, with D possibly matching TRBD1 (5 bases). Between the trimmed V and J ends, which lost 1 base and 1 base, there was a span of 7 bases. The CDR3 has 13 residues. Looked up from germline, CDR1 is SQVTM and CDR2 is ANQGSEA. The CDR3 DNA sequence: TGCAGCGTTGAAGGGGGGGGGAACACTGAAGCTTTCTTT. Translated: CSVEGGGNTEAFF.

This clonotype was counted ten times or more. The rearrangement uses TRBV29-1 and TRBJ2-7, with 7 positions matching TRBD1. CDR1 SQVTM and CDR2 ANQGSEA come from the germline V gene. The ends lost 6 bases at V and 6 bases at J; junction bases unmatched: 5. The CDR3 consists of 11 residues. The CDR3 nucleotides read TGCAGCGTCGCGAGGGGGCGCGAGCAGTACTTC. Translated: CSVARGREQYF.